These 17 T cell receptor beta chains originate from one sample sequenced in a study of blood T cell repertoires in COVID-19. The method was immunoSEQ multiplex PCR; TCRdb's version includes in-frame clones alone and lacks a portion of them. The table lists approximately 240,000 clones, under 95% of them singletons, with less than 2.5% in the top ten. The sample consisted of PBMCs or T cells enriched from blood (not recorded which). The receptors derive from a woman between 18 and 29 years old who had recovered from COVID-19.

The V call is TRBV29-1, the J call TRBJ1-1; D may be TRBD1 (6 bases). This CDR3 contains 14 residues. Germline V gives CDR1 SQVTM, CDR2 ANQGSEA. V lost 0 bases, J lost 1 base, and 9 bases lay in between. CDR3 sequence reads: CSVEDQGSNTEAFF. DNA of the CDR3: TGCAGCGTTGAAGACCAGGGGTCGAACACTGAAGCTTTCTTT.

V usage is TRBV2 and J usage is TRBJ2-5, with 7 bases matching TRBD2. CDR1 and CDR2 from the germline V gene are SNHLY and FYNNEI. The CDR3 sequence is 13 residues long. The V and J ends lost 8 bases and 5 bases, in that order; junction bases with no gene match: 8. For the CDR3, the DNA is TGTGCCAGCGGGAGGGAAGGTGTGGAGACCCAGTACTTC. Translating gives CASGREGVETQYF.

This clone occurred a few times. The gene calls are TRBV7-9 and TRBJ1-2, with D perhaps matching TRBD1 (6 bases). The CDR3 length is 17 residues. Per the germline V gene, CDR1 is SEHNR and CDR2 is FQNEAQ (reference sequence). Trimming stripped 5 bases from V and 7 bases from J, with 26 bases between. The CDR3 is CASSTQGRDIFRAGYTF. The CDR3 DNA reads as TGTGCCAGCAGCACCCAGGGCAGGGACATATTTCGGGCTGGCTACACCTTC.

The rearrangement uses TRBV5-6 and TRBJ1-1; no clear D gene. Germline CDR1 SGHDT, CDR2 YYEEEE. The CDR3 extends over 14 amino acids. V was pared by 4 bases and J by 4 bases, with 14 bases between. The CDR3 sequence: CASSKPQLPTEAFF. In DNA, the CDR3 is TGTGCCAGCAGCAAACCACAGTTACCCACTGAAGCTTTCTTT.

The CDR3, as DNA: TGTGCCAGCAGTCCGGACACCCGAACCATATATTTT. This sequence encodes CASSPDTRTIYF. The rearrangement uses TRBV12-3 or TRBV12-4 and TRBJ1-3; TRBD1 is a possible D gene (5 bases). Trimming removed 5 bases from V and 10 bases from J, with 12 bases in between. This CDR3 is built from 12 residues.

V and J are TRBV27 and TRBJ2-3, with D possibly being TRBD2 (5 bases). V was cut by 4 bases and J by 0 bases, with 17 bases left in between. The CDR3 covers 17 residues. CDR1 and CDR2 (germline): MNHEY, SMNVEV (reference sequence). CDR3: CASSSTPRTGSTDTQYF. The CDR3 coding sequence is TGTGCCAGCAGTTCAACCCCTAGGACGGGAAGCACAGATACGCAGTATTTT.

The chain links TRBV11-3 to TRBJ2-7, with D possibly being TRBD2 (6 bases). The CDR3 spans 15 residues. Between the trimmed V and J ends, which lost 5 bases and 5 bases, there was a span of 19 bases. Looked up from germline, CDR1 is SGHNT and CDR2 is YENEEA. CDR3 bases: TGTGCCAGCAGCCCCAGGCAGGGAGGACGTAACGAGCAGTACTTC. It codes for CASSPRQGGRNEQYF.

The rearrangement uses TRBV2 and TRBJ2-1; D may be TRBD1 (6 bases). This CDR3 contains 14 residues. With 5 bases removed from V and 0 bases from J, the gap between germline ends came to 8 bases. Germline V gene data show CDR1 as SNHLY and CDR2 as FYNNEI. The CDR3 is CASSSGVSYNEQFF. The CDR3 DNA sequence: TGTGCCAGCAGTTCAGGGGTCTCCTACAATGAGCAGTTCTTC.

The rearrangement joins TRBV28 to TRBJ1-1; D is unresolved. V shed 5 bases and J shed 5 bases, with 12 bases lying between them. CDR1 and CDR2 (germline): MDHEN, SYDVKM. The CDR3 loop spans 13 amino acids. CDR3 in amino acids: CASSPTYGTEAFF. DNA of the CDR3: TGTGCCAGCAGTCCGACATATGGGACTGAAGCTTTCTTT.

The CDR3 protein is CASSQDNEGVGETQYF. CDR3 DNA sequence: TGTGCCAGCAGCCAAGATAATGAGGGAGTCGGGGAGACCCAGTACTTC. The V call is TRBV4-2, the J call TRBJ2-5; D is perhaps TRBD2 (5 bases). CDR1 is LGHNA, CDR2 YNFKEQ, per germline. The CDR3 covers 16 residues. Trimming removed 0 bases from V and 5 bases from J, with 16 bases in between.

This rearrangement joins TRBV9 to TRBJ1-2; unclear D gene. There are 13 residues in the CDR3. V was pared by 3 bases and J by 2 bases, with 8 bases between. Per germline, CDR1 SGDLS and CDR2 YYNGEE. CDR3 amino acids: CASSDNNNYGYTF. In DNA, the CDR3 is TGTGCCAGCAGCGACAATAACAACTATGGCTACACCTTC.

The rearrangement uses TRBV5-6 and TRBJ2-3, with TRBD2 matching 15 bases. The trim removed 3 bases at V and 2 bases at J, leaving 4 bases unmatched. Germline-derived CDR1 and CDR2 are SGHDT and YYEEEE. CDR3 length: 17 residues. The CDR3 reads CASSSGLAGGLTDTQYF. DNA for the CDR3: TGTGCCAGCAGCTCGGGACTAGCGGGAGGTCTCACAGATACGCAGTATTTT.

The chain couples TRBV28 to TRBJ1-2, with D possibly matching TRBD1 (5 bases). Trimming removed 5 bases at V and 4 bases at J, with 20 bases between. Germline-derived CDR1 and CDR2 are MDHEN and SYDVKM. The CDR3 is 16 residues long. For the CDR3, the DNA is TGTGCCAGCAGTACCATCCACAGGCCTAACCTCTATGGCTACACCTTC. Encoded protein: CASSTIHRPNLYGYTF.

The chain couples TRBV5-4 to TRBJ1-6; the D is unclear. The CDR3 loop spans 16 amino acids. The germline gives CDR1 SGHNT, CDR2 YYREEE (reference sequence). Trimming took off 4 bases at V and 8 bases at J, with 19 bases between the two ends. The CDR3 protein is CASSPAGSGIDSPLHF. As DNA, the CDR3 is TGTGCCAGCAGCCCAGCGGGAAGCGGGATTGATTCACCCCTCCACTTT.

The chain couples TRBV6-5 to TRBJ1-2; D is uncertain. There are 14 residues in the CDR3. Trimming pared 5 bases from V and 5 bases from J, leaving 15 bases between. Germline lookup yields CDR1 MNHEY and CDR2 SVGAGI. CDR3: CASSPYAGTYGYTF. Written as DNA, the CDR3 is TGTGCCAGCAGTCCATACGCCGGTACTTATGGCTACACCTTC.

The rearrangement links TRBV5-1 to TRBJ1-6; D is possibly TRBD1 (5 bases). Trimming left V 4 bases short and J 6 bases short, with 17 bases between. The CDR3 runs 16 residues. The germline CDR1 and CDR2 sequences are SGHRS and YFSETQ. The CDR3 nucleotides are TGCGCCAGCAGCCTACAGGTAGTTGGTAGTAATTCACCCCTCCACTTT. This gives the protein CASSLQVVGSNSPLHF.

V is TRBV18 and J is TRBJ1-5, with no clear D. Germline V lookup: CDR1 KGHSH, CDR2 LQKENI. V was clipped by 3 bases and J by 5 bases, with 8 bases between them. The CDR3 loop spans 13 amino acids. CDR3: CASSPGGYQPQHF. CDR3 nucleotide sequence: TGTGCCAGCTCACCTGGCGGATATCAGCCCCAGCATTTT. The full variable domain, rest sourced from reference TRBV18 and TRBJ1-5, is NAGVMQNPRHLVRRRGQEARLRCSPMKGHSHVYWYRQLPEEGLKFMVYLQKENIIDESGMPKERFSAEFPKEGPSILRIQQVVRGDSAAYFCASSPGGYQPQHFGDGTRLSIL.